The 5 T cell receptor beta chains given below trace back to one sample, sequenced in a study of cytomegalovirus exposure and HLA in healthy donors. Use of 60 Vbeta and 13 Jbeta primers characterized the PCR. Method: immunoSEQ multiplex PCR; TCRdb's copy keeps in-frame clones and lacks some. The table records about 120,000 clones, about 80% of them present only once. Sequenced input: PBMCs. These receptors came from a middle-aged man in good health and CMV-seropositive.

The chain carries TRBV5-6 and TRBJ1-4; 8 bases are a match to TRBD1. Losses at the gene ends were 5 bases for V and 0 bases for J; bases not matched to a gene: 3. The CDR3 runs 15 residues. Germline V gene sequence: CDR1 SGHDT, CDR2 YYEEEE. This chain's CDR3 is CASRSGGSTNEKLFF. The DNA for the CDR3 is TGTGCCAGCAGGTCAGGGGGCTCAACTAATGAAAAACTGTTTTTT.

In nucleotides, the CDR3 is TGTGCCAGTCAAGCTGACAGGACCATGAACACTGAAGCTTTCTTT. This codes for CASQADRTMNTEAFF. The chain uses TRBV11-3 and TRBJ1-1; D is possibly TRBD1 (6 bases). V lost 9 bases and J 0 bases, leaving 17 bases between the germline ends. The CDR3 sequence is 15 residues long. The V gene's germline CDR1 is SGHNT and CDR2 YENEEA.

The chain is built from TRBV18 and TRBJ1-1; TRBD1 aligns across 9 bases. The CDR3 runs to 14 residues. V lost 4 bases and J lost 5; bases outside the gene matches: 5. From germline, CDR1 is KGHSH and CDR2 LQKENI. In nucleotides, the CDR3 is TGTGCCAGCTCACAGGGACAGGGTGCGACTGAAGCTTTCTTT. The encoded protein is CASSQGQGATEAFF.

The chain joins TRBV2 to TRBJ1-1; D remains unclear. Germline-derived CDR1 and CDR2 are SNHLY and FYNNEI. Trimming pared 9 bases from V and 0 bases from J, leaving 11 bases between. CDR3 length: 13 residues. CDR3 nucleotides: TGTGCCAGTTGGAAGGAGATGAACACTGAAGCTTTCTTT. This encodes CASWKEMNTEAFF.

V gene TRBV7-9 combines with J gene TRBJ2-5; no definite D call. V was trimmed by 1 base and J by 3 bases, leaving 9 bases between them. Germline values: CDR1 SEHNR, CDR2 FQNEAQ (reference sequence). The CDR3 totals 14 residues. The CDR3 DNA reads as TGTGCCAGCAGCTTAGATACGTCTAAAGAGACCCAGTACTTC. Amino acid sequence: CASSLDTSKETQYF.